This T cell receptor (beta chain) originates from a study of identical twins. MiXCR was run by TCRdb on the 5' RACE reads, yielding one entry per CDR3 protein. The data show 1.5 million to 2 million distinct CDR3 sequences, under 35% seen once. Details on this clonotype: Its antigen remains unknown.

The CDR3 is 17 residues long. Germline CDR1 and CDR2: MNHNY and SVGAGI (reference sequence). Losses at the gene ends were 4 bases for V and 0 bases for J; bases not matched to a gene: 5. General observations from the study: Among monozygotic twins, out-of-frame TCR alpha sharing exceeded what models predicted. Partly confounded zero-insertion analyses could result from invariant MAIT and iNKT cells. Abundant beta clonotypes from cord blood had fewer insertions, unlike memory repertoires, which showed none. Interpretation of the results relied on cross-sectional statistical analysis and not on following the same donors.

The sample taken for sequencing was cord blood. The clonotype originates from a newborn girl in good health. V and J are TRBV6-6 and TRBJ2-3; 12 bases are shared with TRBD2. The chain's CDR3 is CASSSRLAGVSTDTQYF. The CDR3 DNA is TGTGCCAGCAGTTCCCGACTAGCGGGAGTTAGCACAGATACGCAGTATTTT.